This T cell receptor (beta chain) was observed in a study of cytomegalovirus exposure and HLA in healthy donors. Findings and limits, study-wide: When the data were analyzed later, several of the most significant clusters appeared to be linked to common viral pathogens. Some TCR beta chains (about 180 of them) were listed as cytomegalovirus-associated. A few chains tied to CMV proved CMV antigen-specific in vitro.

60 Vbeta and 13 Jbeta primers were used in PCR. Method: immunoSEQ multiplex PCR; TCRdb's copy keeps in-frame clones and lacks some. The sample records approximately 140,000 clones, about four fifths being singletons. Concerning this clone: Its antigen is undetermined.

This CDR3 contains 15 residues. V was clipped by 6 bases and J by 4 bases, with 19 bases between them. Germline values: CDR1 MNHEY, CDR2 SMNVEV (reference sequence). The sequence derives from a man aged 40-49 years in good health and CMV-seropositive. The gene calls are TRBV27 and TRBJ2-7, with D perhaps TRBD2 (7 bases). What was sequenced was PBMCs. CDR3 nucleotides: TGTGCCAGCAGGCCTGTGGCGGGGGCCATTTACGAGCAGTACTTC. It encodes CASRPVAGAIYEQYF.